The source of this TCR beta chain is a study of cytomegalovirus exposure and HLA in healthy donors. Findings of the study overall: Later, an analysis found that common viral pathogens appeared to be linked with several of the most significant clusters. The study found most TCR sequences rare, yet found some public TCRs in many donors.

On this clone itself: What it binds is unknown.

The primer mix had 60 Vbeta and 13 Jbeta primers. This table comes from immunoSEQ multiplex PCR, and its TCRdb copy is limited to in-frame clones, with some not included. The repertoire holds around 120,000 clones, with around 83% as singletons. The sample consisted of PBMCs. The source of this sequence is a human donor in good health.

CDR3 sequence: CASSQGPGGSSYEQYF. The CDR3 nucleotides read TGCGCCAGCAGCCAAGGCCCAGGAGGGTCGTCCTACGAGCAGTACTTC. The chain uses TRBV4-1 and TRBJ2-7; tentatively, D is TRBD2 (6 bases). Trimming removed 1 base from V and 1 base from J, with 14 bases in between. The CDR3 sequence is 16 residues long. Germline lookup yields CDR1 MGHRA and CDR2 YSYEKL.